This T cell receptor (beta chain) appears in the sequencing data of a study of T cells in tuberculosis. Sorting used thawed, overnight-rested PBMC stained with anti-CD3, a viability dye and GMM-loaded CD1B tetramer. The CD1B tetramers carried C32 glucose monomycolate purified from Rhodococcus equi. PBMC for tetramer sorting were first depleted of CD14-expressing monocytes. Chain pairing is unknown; alpha and beta were sequenced separately. TCRdb's table, derived via immunoSEQ multiplex PCR, lists solely in-frame clones and lacks some. The profile shows 85,000 to 100,000 clones, approximately 91% of them singletons. Sequencing was performed on CD1b-GMM tetramer-negative cells sorted from PBMCs. The clonotype originates from an adult woman with latent tuberculosis.

CDR3 amino acids: CASSYFVQRGGGDTQYF. In DNA, the CDR3 is TGTGCCAGCAGTTATTTCGTCCAGCGGGGGGGCGGAGATACGCAGTATTTT. The rearrangement joins TRBV6-9 to TRBJ2-3; 10 positions agree with TRBD2. From germline, CDR1 is MNHGY and CDR2 SVAAGI. The CDR3 covers 17 residues. V trimming: 1 base; J trimming: 5 bases; junction bases outside the gene matches: 9.